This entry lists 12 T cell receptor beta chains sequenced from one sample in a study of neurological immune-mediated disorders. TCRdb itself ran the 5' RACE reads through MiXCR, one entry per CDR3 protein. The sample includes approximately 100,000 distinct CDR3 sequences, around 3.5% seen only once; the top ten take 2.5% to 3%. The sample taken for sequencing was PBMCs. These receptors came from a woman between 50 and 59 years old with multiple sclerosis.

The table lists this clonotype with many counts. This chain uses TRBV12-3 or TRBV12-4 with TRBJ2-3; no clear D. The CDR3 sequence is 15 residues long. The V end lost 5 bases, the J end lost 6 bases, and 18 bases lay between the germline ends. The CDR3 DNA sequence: TGTGCCAGCAGTAATCGCAGGACCCCACAGGATACGCAGTATTTT. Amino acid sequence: CASSNRRTPQDTQYF.

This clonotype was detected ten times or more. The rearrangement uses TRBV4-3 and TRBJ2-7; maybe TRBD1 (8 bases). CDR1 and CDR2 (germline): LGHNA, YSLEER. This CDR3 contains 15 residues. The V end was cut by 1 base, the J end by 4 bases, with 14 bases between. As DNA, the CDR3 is TGCGCCAGCAGCCAAGTGACAGGGGAGGGATACGAGCAGTACTTC. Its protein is CASSQVTGEGYEQYF.

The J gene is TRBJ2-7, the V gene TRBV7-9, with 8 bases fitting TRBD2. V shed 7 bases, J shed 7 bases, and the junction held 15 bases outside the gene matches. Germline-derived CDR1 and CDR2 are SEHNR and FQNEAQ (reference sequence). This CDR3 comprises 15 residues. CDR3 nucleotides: TGTGCCAGCACCAGATTAGCGGGATCTACCGGTGAGCAGTACTTC. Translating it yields CASTRLAGSTGEQYF.

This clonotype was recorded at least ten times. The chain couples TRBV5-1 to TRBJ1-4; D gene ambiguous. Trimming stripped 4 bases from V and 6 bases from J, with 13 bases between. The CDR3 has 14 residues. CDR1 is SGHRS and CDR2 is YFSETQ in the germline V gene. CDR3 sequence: CASSPARIDEKLFF. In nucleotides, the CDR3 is TGCGCCAGCAGCCCCGCTCGGATCGATGAAAAACTGTTTTTT.

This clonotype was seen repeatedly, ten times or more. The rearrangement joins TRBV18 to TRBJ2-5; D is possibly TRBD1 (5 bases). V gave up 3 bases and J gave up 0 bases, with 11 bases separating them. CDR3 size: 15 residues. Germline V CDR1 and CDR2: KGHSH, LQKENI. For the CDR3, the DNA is TGTGCCAGCTCACCCATGGCAGGGTACCAAGAGACCCAGTACTTC. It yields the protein CASSPMAGYQETQYF.

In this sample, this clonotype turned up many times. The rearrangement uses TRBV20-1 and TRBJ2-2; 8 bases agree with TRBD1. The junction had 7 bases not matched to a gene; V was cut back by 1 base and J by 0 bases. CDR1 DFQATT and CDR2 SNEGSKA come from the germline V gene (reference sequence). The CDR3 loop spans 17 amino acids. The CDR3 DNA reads TGCAGTGCTAGAGGACAGGGGAGGCAAGCGAACACCGGGGAGCTGTTTTTT. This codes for CSARGQGRQANTGELFF.

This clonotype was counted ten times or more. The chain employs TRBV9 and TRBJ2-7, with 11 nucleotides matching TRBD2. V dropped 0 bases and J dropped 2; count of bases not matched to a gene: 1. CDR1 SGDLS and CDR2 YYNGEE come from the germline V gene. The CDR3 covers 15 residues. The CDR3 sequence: CASSVDSGGAYEQYF. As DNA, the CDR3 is TGTGCCAGCAGCGTAGATAGCGGGGGGGCCTACGAGCAGTACTTC.

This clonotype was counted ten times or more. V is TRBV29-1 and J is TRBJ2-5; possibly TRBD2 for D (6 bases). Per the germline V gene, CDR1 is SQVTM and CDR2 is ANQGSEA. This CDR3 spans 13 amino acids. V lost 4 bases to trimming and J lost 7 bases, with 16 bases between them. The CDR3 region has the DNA TGCAGCGTTGGGGAGGCCCGGGGAGGGACCCAGTACTTC. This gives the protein CSVGEARGGTQYF.

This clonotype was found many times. In DNA form, the CDR3 reads TGTGCCAGCAGCCAGGGTCGACAGGGGTACACCTTC. Its protein product is CASSQGRQGYTF. This chain links TRBV3-1 with TRBJ1-2; 8 bases align to TRBD1. This CDR3 comprises 12 residues. Unmatched junction bases numbered 5, after V lost 3 bases and J lost 11 bases. Germline-derived CDR1 and CDR2 are LGHDT and YNNKEL (reference sequence).

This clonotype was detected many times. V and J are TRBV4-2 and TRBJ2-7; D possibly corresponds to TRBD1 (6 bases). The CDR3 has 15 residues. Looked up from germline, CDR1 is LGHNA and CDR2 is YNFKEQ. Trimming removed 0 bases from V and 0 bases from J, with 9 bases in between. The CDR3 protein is CASSQEEGDSYEQYF. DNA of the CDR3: TGTGCCAGCAGCCAAGAAGAGGGGGACTCCTACGAGCAGTACTTC.

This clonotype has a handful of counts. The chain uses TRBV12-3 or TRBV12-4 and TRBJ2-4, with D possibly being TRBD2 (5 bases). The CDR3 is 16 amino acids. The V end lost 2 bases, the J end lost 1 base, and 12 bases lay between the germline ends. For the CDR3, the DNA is TGTGCCAGCAGTTTACTGGCCCGAGGGGCCAAAAACATTCAGTACTTC. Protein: CASSLLARGAKNIQYF.

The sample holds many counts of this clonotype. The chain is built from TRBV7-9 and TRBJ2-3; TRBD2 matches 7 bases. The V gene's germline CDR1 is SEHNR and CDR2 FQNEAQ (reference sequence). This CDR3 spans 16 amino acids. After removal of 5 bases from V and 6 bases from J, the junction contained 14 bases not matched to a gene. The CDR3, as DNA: TGTGCCAGCAGCGCGGCCGCCGTAGCGGGTGCTGATACGCAGTATTTT. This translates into CASSAAAVAGADTQYF.